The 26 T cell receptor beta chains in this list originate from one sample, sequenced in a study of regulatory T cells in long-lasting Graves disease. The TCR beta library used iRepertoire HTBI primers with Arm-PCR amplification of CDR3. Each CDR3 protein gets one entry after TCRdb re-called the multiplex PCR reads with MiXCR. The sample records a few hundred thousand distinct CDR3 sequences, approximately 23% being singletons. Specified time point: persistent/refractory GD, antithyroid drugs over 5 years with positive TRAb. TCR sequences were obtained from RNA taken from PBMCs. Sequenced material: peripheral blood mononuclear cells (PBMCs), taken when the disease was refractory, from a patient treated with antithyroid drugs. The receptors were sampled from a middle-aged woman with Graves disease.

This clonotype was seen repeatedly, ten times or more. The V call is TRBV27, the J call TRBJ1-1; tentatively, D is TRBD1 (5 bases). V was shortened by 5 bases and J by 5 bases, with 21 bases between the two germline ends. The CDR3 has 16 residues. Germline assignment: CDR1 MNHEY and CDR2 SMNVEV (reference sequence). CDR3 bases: TGTGCCAGCAGTCTTAGTTCGGGACTAGGAGAAACTGAAGCTTTCTTT. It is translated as CASSLSSGLGETEAFF.

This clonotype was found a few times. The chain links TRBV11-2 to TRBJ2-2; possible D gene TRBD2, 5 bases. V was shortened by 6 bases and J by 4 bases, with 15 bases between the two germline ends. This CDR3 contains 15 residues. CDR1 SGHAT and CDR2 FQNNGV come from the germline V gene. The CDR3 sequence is CASRRIRGITGELFF. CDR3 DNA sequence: TGTGCCAGCAGGAGAATAAGAGGGATCACCGGGGAGCTGTTTTTT.

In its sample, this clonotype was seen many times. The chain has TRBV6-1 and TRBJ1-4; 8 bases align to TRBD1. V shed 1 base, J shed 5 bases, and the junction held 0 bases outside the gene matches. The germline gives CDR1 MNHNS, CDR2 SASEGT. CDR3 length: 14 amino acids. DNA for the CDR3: TGTGCCAGCAGTGAAGGACAGGGGAATGAAAAACTGTTTTTT. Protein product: CASSEGQGNEKLFF.

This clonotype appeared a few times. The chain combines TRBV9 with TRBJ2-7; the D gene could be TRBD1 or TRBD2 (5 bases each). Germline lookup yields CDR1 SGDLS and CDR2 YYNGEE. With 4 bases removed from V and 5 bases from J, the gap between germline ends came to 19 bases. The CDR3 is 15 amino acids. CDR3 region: CASSPKGLGPDEQYF. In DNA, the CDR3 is TGTGCCAGCAGCCCAAAAGGTCTGGGACCGGACGAGCAGTACTTC.

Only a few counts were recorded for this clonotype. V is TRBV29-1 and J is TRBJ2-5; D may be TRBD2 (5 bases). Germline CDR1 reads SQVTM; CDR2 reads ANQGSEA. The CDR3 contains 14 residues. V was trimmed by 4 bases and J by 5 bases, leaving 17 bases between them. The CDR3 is CSVVDSRSEETQYF. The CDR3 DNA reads TGCAGCGTTGTGGACTCCCGATCGGAGGAGACCCAGTACTTC.

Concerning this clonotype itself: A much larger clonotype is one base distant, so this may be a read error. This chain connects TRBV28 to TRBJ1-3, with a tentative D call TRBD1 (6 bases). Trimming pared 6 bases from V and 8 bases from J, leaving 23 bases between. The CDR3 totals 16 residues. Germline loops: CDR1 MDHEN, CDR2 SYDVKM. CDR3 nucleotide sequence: TGTGCCAGCAGCACTTCCCGCAGGGGTTGCGGAGACACCATATATTTT. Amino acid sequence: CASSTSRRGCGDTIYF.

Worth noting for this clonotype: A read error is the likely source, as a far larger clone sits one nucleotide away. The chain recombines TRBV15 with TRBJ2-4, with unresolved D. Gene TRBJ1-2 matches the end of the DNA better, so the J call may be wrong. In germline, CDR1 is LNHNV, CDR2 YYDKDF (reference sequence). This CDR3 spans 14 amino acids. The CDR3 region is CATSGFSGICGYTF. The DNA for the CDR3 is TGTGCCACCAGCGGTTTCTCAGGAATCTGTGGCTACACCTTC.

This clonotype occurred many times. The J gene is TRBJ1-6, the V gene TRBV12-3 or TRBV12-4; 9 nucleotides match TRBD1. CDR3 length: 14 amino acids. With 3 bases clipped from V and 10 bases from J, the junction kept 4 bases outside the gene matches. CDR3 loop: CASSLGQGQSPLHF. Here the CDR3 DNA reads TGTGCCAGCAGTTTGGGACAGGGCCAGTCACCCCTCCACTTT.

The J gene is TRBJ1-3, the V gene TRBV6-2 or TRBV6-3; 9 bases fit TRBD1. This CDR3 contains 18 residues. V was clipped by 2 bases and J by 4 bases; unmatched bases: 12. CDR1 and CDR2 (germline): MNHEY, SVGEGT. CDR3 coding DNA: TGTGCCAGCAGTTACAAGTCGGCCGGGACAGGGACCGGAAACACCATATATTTT. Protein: CASSYKSAGTGTGNTIYF.

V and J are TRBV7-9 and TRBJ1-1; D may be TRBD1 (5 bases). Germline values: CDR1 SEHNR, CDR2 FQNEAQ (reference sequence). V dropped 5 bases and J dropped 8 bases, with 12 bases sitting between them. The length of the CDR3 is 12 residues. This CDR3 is CASSPEGTEAFF. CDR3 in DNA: TGTGCCAGCAGCCCAGAGGGGACCGAAGCTTTCTTT.

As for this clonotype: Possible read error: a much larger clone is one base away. In DNA, the CDR3 is TGTGCCGGCAGTTTACTAGCGGTCCAAGGGGCCCAGTACTTC. It yields the protein CAGSLLAVQGAQYF. V and J are TRBV6-5 and TRBJ2-5; the match to TRBD2 covers 8 bases. This CDR3 has 14 amino acids. Germline V gene data show CDR1 as MNHEY and CDR2 as SVGAGI.

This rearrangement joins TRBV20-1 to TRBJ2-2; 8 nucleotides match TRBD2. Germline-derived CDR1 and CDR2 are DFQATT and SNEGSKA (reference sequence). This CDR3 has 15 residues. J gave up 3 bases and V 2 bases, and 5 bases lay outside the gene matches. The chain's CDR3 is CSARFIGRDTGELFF. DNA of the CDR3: TGCAGTGCTAGATTCATCGGGAGGGACACCGGGGAGCTGTTTTTT.

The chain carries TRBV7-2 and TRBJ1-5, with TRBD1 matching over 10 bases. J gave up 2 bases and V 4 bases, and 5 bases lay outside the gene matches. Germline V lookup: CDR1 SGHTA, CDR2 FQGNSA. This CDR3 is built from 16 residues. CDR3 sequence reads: CASSSRDRGGNQPQHF. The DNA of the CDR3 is TGTGCCAGCAGCTCCCGGGACAGGGGCGGCAATCAGCCCCAGCATTTT.

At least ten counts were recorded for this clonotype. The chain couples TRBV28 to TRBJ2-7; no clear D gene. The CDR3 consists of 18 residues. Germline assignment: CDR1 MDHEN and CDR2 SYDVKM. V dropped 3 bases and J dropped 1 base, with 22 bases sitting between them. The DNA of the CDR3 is TGTGCCAGCAGTTTTCTCATAAGATCGGGTAGAGATTCCTACGAGCAGTACTTC. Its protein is CASSFLIRSGRDSYEQYF.

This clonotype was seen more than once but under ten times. CDR3 nucleotide sequence: TGTGCCAGCGGCCGACAGGGGTTGAACACTGAAGCTTTCTTT. Residues: CASGRQGLNTEAFF. This chain connects TRBV3-1 to TRBJ1-1; TRBD1 matches at 8 bases. The germline V gene encodes CDR1 LGHDT and CDR2 YNNKEL (reference sequence). J was trimmed by 0 bases and V by 8 bases; bases with no gene match: 5. This CDR3 comprises 14 residues.

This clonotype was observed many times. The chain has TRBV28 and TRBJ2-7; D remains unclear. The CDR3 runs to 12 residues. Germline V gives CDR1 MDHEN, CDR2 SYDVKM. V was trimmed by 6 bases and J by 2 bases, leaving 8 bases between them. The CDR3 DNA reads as TGTGCCAGCAGACCGGATACCTACGAGCAGTACTTC. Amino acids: CASRPDTYEQYF.

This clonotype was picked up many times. CDR3: CATSRDLAGSYEQYF. The CDR3 bases are TGTGCCACCAGCAGAGATCTAGCGGGATCCTACGAGCAGTACTTC. The rearrangement joins TRBV15 to TRBJ2-7; TRBD2 matches at 9 bases. This CDR3 comprises 15 residues. CDR1 is LNHNV, CDR2 YYDKDF, per germline (reference sequence). V trimming: 0 bases; J trimming: 1 base; junction bases outside the gene matches: 1.

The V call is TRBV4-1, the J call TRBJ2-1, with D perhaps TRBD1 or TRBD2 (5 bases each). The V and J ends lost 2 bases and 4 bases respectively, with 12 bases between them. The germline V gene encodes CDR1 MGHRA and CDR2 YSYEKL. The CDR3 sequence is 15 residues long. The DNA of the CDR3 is TGCGCCAGCAGCCAATTGAGGGGCACTTACAATGAGCAGTTCTTC. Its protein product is CASSQLRGTYNEQFF.

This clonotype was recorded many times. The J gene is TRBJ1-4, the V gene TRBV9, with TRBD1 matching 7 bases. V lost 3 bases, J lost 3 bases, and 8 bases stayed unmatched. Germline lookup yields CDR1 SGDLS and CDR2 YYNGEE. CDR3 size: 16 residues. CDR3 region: CASSAHPGQPNEKLFF. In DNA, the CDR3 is TGTGCCAGCAGCGCCCACCCGGGACAGCCTAATGAAAAACTGTTTTTT.

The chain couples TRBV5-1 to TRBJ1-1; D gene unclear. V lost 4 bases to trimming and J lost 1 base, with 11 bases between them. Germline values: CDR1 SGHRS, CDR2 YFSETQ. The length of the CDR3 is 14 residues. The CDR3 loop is CASSPSTRNTEAFF. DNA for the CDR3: TGCGCCAGCAGCCCTTCAACCCGGAACACTGAAGCTTTCTTT.

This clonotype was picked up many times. In DNA form, the CDR3 reads TGTGCCAGCAGATACGCCTGGGGGCCTGGGGCCAACGTCCTGACTTTC. It yields the protein CASRYAWGPGANVLTF. The chain joins TRBV28 to TRBJ2-6; possible D gene TRBD1, 6 bases. Germline assignment: CDR1 MDHEN and CDR2 SYDVKM. Trimming pared 6 bases from V and 2 bases from J, leaving 14 bases between. The CDR3 consists of 16 residues.

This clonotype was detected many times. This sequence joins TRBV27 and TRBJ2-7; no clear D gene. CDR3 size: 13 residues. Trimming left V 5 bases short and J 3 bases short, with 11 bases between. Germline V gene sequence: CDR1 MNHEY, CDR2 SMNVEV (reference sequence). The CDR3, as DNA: TGTGCCAGCAGTCAAAGAGTAGACTACGAGCAGTACTTC. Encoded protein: CASSQRVDYEQYF.

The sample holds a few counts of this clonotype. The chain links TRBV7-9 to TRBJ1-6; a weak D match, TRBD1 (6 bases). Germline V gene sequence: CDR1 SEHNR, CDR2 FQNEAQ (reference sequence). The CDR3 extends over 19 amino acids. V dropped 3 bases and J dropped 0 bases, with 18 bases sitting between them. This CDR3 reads CASSLDSVLRNSYNSPLHF. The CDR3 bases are TGTGCCAGCAGCTTGGACAGTGTCCTACGGAACTCCTATAATTCACCCCTCCACTTT.

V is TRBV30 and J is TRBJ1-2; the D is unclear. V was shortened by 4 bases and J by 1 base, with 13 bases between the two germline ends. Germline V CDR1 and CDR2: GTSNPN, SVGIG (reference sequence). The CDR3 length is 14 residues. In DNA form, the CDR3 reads TGTGCCTGGACCAACGTTGGGCGTAACTATGGCTACACCTTC. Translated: CAWTNVGRNYGYTF.

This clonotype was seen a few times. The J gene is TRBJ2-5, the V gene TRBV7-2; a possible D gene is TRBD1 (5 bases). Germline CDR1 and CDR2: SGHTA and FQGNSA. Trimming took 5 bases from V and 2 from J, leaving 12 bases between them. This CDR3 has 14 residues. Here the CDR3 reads CASSPSTDQETQYF. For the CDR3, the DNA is TGTGCCAGCAGCCCGTCGACAGATCAAGAGACCCAGTACTTC.

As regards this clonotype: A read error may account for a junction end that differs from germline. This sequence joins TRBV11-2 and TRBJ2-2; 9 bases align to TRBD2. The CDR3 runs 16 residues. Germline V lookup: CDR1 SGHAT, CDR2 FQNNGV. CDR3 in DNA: TGTGCCAGCAGCTTATGGACGGGACTAGCCACCGGGGGGCTGTTTTTT. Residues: CASSLWTGLATGGLFF.